Listed below are T cell receptor beta chains from one sample, sequenced in a study of Ad26.COV2.S vaccination and SARS-CoV-2 variants. This table comes from immunoSEQ multiplex PCR, and its TCRdb copy is limited to in-frame clones, with some not included. Of about 320,000 clones in the sample, around 85% were seen once. Here the sequenced sample was peripheral blood, taken in a trial of Ad26.COV2.S vaccine versus placebo. Receptors were obtained from a person between 18 and 65 years old who received the Ad26.COV2.S COVID-19 vaccine or a placebo. CDR3s leave out the opening cysteine and the closing phenylalanine or tryptophan. Each record gives: V gene, J gene, CDR3 protein.

>TRBV5-1|TRBJ2-7
ASSLEGTEQY
>TRBV27|TRBJ2-7
ASSFLDRSYEQY
>TRBV6-5|TRBJ1-5
ATSRGGGGDQPQH
>TRBV19|TRBJ1-5
ASTPGGRSQPQH
>TRBV2|TRBJ2-7
ASTLGANGRGEQY
>TRBV7-2|TRBJ1-5
ASSLPNQPQH
>TRBV7-9|TRBJ2-7
ASSSGGVDYEQY
>TRBV18|TRBJ2-4
ASSTMVQGLAKNIQY
>TRBV5-1|TRBJ2-3
ASNPSGSTDTQY
>TRBV28|TRBJ1-3
ASMGLRSGNTIY
>TRBV19|TRBJ2-3
ASSNQDGTDTQY
>TRBV6-2/TRBV6-3|TRBJ2-7
ASSYLTGSTGEQY
>TRBV6-6|TRBJ1-2
ASSARIGLVGGYT
>TRBV7-3|TRBJ1-1
ASSLNSGAGTEAF
>TRBV30|TRBJ1-1
AFMDTEAF
>TRBV2|TRBJ2-1
ASGLLAGGHNEQF
>TRBV27|TRBJ1-6
ASSTGQVYNSPLH
>TRBV4-2|TRBJ2-3
ASSQAEGTTDTQY
>TRBV3-1/TRBV3-2|TRBJ2-3
ASSPLGTDTDTQY
>TRBV9|TRBJ2-2
ASSVVTSGGPGELF
>TRBV19|TRBJ2-5
ASSIGYAYQETQY
>TRBV27|TRBJ1-5
ASSLTRQGASNQPQH
>TRBV3-1/TRBV3-2|TRBJ2-5
ASSRQGEETQY
>TRBV11-2|TRBJ2-7
ASSHTGAEQY
>TRBV7-2|TRBJ2-2
ASSSGTDPTGELF
>TRBV7-9|TRBJ2-5
ASSPRQIQETQY
>TRBV6-2/TRBV6-3|TRBJ1-2
ASSLINYGYT
>TRBV27|TRBJ2-7
ASSAGGGEQY
>TRBV5-6|TRBJ1-2
ASRTARAYGYT
>TRBV6-2/TRBV6-3|TRBJ1-5
ASSLNRGFNQPQH
>TRBV27|TRBJ2-1
ASSSTGDRVSYNEQF
>TRBV4-2|TRBJ2-1
ASSQESGGPNEQF
>TRBV11-1|TRBJ2-1
ASSPGLEYNEQF
>TRBV7-3|TRBJ2-2
ASSLGQGNTGELF
>TRBV10-1|TRBJ2-5
ASSEQVAGGQETQY
>TRBV28|TRBJ2-7
ASTDPVGRFDEQY
>TRBV6-5|TRBJ1-6
ASSNRVSPLH
>TRBV3-1/TRBV3-2|TRBJ1-1
ASSQGTGVNTEAF
>TRBV6-7|TRBJ1-5
ASSYSFPNQPQH
>TRBV5-1|TRBJ1-1
ASREERTEAF
>TRBV5-4|TRBJ2-7
ASSTDGNEQY
>TRBV19|TRBJ2-7
ASSLKLAGGGPSGYEQY
>TRBV19|TRBJ1-1
ASSAGMNTEAF
>TRBV5-6|TRBJ1-5
ASSTRTGVRNQPQH
>TRBV6-1|TRBJ1-2
ASSESGEVYGYT
>TRBV9|TRBJ1-4
ASSVGRGGGEEKLF
>TRBV19|TRBJ2-1
ASSFSGAGEANEQF
>TRBV28|TRBJ1-4
ASSQGFATNEKLF
>TRBV5-1|TRBJ2-3
ASSISGEGTDTQY
>TRBV3-1/TRBV3-2|TRBJ1-5
ASSQGGAQPQH
>TRBV19|TRBJ2-1
ASSRVDSYNEQF
>TRBV29-1|TRBJ1-1
SVARGPDTEAF
>TRBV7-2|TRBJ2-3
ASRDAYPSTDTQY
>TRBV7-2|TRBJ2-7
ASSLGSGPGTVPYEQY
>TRBV27|TRBJ1-1
ASSRPGQGSEAF
>TRBV5-4|TRBJ1-3
ASSLSGGGYGNTIY
>TRBV29-1|TRBJ2-5
SVIRGQETQY